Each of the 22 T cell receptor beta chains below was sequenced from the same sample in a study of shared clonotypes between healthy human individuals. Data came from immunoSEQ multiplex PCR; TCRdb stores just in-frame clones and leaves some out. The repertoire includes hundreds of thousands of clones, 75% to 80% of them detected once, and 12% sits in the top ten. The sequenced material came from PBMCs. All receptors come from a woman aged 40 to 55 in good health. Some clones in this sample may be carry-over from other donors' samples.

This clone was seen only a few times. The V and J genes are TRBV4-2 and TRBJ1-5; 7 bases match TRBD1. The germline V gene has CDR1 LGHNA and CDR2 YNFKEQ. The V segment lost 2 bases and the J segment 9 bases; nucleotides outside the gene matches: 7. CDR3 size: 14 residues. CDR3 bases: TGTGCCAGCAGCCAACCAGGGACAGCCTGGCCCCAGCATTTT. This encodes CASSQPGTAWPQHF.

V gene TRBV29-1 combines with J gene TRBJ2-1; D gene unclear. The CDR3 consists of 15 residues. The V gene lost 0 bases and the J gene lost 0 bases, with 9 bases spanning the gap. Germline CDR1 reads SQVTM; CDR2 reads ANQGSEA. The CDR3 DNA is TGCAGCGTTGAAGATAACGCTTTCTCCTACAATGAGCAGTTCTTC. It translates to CSVEDNAFSYNEQFF.

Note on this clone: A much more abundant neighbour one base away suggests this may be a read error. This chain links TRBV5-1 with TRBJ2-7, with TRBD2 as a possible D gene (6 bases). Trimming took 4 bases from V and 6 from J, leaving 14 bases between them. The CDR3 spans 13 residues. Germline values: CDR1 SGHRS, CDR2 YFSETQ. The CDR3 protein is CASSPTSYCEQYF. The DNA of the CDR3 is TGCGCCAGCAGCCCGACTAGTTACTGCGAGCAGTACTTC.

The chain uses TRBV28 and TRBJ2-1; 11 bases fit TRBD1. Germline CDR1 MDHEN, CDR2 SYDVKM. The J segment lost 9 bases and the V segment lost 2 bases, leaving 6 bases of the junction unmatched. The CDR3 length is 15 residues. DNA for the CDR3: TGTGCCAGCAGTTTAGGACAGGGGGCGAGTCCTGAGCAGTTCTTC. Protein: CASSLGQGASPEQFF.

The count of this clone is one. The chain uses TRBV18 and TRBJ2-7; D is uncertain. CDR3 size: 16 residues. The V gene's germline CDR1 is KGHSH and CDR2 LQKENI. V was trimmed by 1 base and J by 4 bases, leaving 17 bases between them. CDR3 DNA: TGTGCCAGCTCACCACGGACCGATAAAGGGTTATACGAGCAGTACTTC. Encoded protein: CASSPRTDKGLYEQYF.

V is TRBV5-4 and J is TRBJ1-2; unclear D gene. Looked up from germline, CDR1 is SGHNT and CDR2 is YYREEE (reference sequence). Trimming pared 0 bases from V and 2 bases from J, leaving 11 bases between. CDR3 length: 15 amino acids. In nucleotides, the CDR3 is TGTGCCAGCAGCTTGGTTCAGGAGACGAACTATGGCTACACCTTC. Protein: CASSLVQETNYGYTF.

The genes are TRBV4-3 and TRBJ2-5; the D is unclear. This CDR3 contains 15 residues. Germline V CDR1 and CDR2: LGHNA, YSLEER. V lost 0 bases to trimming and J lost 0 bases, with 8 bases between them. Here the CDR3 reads CASSQDARYQETQYF. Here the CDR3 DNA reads TGCGCCAGCAGCCAAGACGCCAGGTACCAAGAGACCCAGTACTTC.

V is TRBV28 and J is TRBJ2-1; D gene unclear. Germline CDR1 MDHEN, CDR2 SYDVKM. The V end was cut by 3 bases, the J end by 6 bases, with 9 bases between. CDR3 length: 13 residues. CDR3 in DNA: TGTGCCAGCAGTTTCTCCTATGGCAATGAGCAGTTCTTC. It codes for CASSFSYGNEQFF.

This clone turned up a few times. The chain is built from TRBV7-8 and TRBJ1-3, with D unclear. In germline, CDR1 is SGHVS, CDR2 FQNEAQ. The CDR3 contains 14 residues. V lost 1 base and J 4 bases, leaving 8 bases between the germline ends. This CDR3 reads CASSLGSRGNTIYF. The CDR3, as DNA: TGTGCCAGCAGCTTAGGTTCAAGAGGAAACACCATATATTTT.

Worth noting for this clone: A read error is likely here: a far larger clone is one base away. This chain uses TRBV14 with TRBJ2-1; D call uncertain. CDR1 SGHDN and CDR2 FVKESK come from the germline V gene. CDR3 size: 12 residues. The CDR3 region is CAGSQEGPHQFF. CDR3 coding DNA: TGTGCCGGCAGCCAAGAAGGACCTCACCAGTTCTTC.

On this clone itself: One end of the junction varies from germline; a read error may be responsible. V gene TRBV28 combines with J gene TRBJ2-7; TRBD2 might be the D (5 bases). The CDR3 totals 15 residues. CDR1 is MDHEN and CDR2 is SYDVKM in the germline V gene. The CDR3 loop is CASRTRTGGYYEQCF. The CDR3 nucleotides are TGTGCCAGCAGGACCCGGACTGGCGGATATTACGAGCAGTGCTTC.

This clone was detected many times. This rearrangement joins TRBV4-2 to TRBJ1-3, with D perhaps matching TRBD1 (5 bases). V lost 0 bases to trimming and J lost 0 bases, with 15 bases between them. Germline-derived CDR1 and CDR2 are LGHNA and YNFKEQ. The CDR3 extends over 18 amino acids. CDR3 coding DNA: TGTGCCAGCAGCCAAGATGCCCGGGACGGAAACTCTGGAAACACCATATATTTT. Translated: CASSQDARDGNSGNTIYF.

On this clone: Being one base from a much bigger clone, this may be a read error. The CDR3 DNA reads TGTGCCAGCAGTTTCGGACTAGCGGGAGTCTACGAGCAGTACTTC. Translating it yields CASSFGLAGVYEQYF. This chain uses TRBV2 with TRBJ2-7; the match to TRBD2 covers 13 bases. Germline CDR1 and CDR2: SNHLY and FYNNEI. This CDR3 has 15 residues. V gave up 5 bases and J gave up 3 bases; unmatched junction bases: 4.

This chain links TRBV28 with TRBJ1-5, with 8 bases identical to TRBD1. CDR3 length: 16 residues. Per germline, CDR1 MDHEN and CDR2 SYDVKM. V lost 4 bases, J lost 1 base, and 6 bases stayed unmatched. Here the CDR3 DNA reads TGTGCCAGCAGTTCGGACAGGGCGATGAGCAATCAGCCCCAGCATTTT. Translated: CASSSDRAMSNQPQHF.

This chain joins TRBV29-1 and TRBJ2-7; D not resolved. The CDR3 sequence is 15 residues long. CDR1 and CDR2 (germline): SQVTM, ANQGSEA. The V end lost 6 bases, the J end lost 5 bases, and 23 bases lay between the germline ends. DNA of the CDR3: TGCAGCGTCAACAATGATCAGTCCCCACTCCACGAGCAGTACTTC. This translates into CSVNNDQSPLHEQYF.

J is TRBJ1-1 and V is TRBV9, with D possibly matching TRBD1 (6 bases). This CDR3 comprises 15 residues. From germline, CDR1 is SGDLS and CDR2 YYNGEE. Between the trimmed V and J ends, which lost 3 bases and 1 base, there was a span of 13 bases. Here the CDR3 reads CASSGTGTRNTEAFF. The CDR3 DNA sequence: TGTGCCAGCAGCGGAACCGGGACACGGAACACTGAAGCTTTCTTT.

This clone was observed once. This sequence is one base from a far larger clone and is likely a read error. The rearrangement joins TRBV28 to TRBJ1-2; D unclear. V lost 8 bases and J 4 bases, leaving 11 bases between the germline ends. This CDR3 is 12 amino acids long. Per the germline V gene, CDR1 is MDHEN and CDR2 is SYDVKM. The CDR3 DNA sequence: TGTGCCAGCGGTTCGCGGACCTATGGCTACACCTTC. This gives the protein CASGSRTYGYTF.

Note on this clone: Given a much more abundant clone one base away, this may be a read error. This CDR3 is CARNRGFGETQYF. For the CDR3, the DNA is TGTGCCCGTAACAGGGGGTTTGGAGAGACCCAGTACTTC. The V gene is TRBV30, the J gene TRBJ2-5; 8 bases agree with TRBD1. V was clipped by 8 bases and J by 4 bases; unmatched bases: 9. The CDR3 runs 13 residues. Looked up from germline, CDR1 is GTSNPN and CDR2 is SVGIG (reference sequence).

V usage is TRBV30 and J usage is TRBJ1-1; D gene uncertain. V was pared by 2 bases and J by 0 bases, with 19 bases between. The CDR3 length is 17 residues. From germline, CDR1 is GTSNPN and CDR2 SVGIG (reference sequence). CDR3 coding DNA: TGTGCCTGGAGTCTTGACGGAGCAGCACCCCTGAACACTGAAGCTTTCTTT. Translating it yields CAWSLDGAAPLNTEAFF.

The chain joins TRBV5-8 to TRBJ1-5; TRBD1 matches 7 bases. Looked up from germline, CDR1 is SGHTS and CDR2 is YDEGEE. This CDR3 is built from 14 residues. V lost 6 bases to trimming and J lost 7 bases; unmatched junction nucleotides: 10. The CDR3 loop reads CASILDREGQPQHF. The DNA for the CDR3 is TGTGCCAGCATCCTAGACAGGGAGGGCCAGCCCCAGCATTTT.

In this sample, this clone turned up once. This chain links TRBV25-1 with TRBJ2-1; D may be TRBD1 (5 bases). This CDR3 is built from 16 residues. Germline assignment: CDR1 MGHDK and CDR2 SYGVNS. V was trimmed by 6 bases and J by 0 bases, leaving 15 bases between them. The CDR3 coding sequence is TGTGCCAGCAGGGGGCGGCTGTCAGACTCCTACAATGAGCAGTTCTTC. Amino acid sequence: CASRGRLSDSYNEQFF.

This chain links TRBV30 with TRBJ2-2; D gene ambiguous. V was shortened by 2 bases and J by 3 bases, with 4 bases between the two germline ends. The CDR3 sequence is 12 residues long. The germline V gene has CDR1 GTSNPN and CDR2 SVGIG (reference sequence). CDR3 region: CAWSPYTGELFF. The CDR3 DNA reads TGTGCCTGGAGTCCTTACACCGGGGAGCTGTTTTTT.